The 28 T cell receptor beta chains given below trace back to one sample, sequenced in a study of cytomegalovirus exposure and HLA in healthy donors. The PCR had 60 Vbeta and 13 Jbeta primers. Assay used: immunoSEQ multiplex PCR; TCRdb lists only in-frame clones, some missing. This table holds approximately 160,000 clones, approximately 62% found once. Source material: PBMCs. Source of these receptors: a man aged 50 to 59 in good health and CMV-seronegative.

The J gene is TRBJ2-7, the V gene TRBV7-9; tentative D call: TRBD2 (5 bases). Germline V gene data show CDR1 as SEHNR and CDR2 as FQNEAQ (reference sequence). Between the trimmed V and J ends, which lost 6 bases and 0 bases, there was a span of 27 bases. The CDR3 spans 19 residues. CDR3 coding DNA: TGTGCCAGCAGAAAAGAGGGATGGTACACCCCTTCGAGCTCCTACGAGCAGTACTTC. This translates into CASRKEGWYTPSSSYEQYF.

The V gene is TRBV25-1, the J gene TRBJ1-1, with D possibly matching TRBD1 (6 bases). This CDR3 has 16 amino acids. V was cut by 1 base and J by 2 bases, with 14 bases left in between. Germline-derived CDR1 and CDR2 are MGHDK and SYGVNS. The CDR3 DNA reads as TGTGCCAGCAGTGAATTCGCTACAGGGAGAAACACTGAAGCTTTCTTT. It codes for CASSEFATGRNTEAFF.

The chain links TRBV19 to TRBJ2-7; no clear D. CDR1 is LNHDA, CDR2 SQIVND, per germline (reference sequence). Trimming pared 5 bases from V and 2 bases from J, leaving 13 bases between. This CDR3 has 14 amino acids. The CDR3 DNA reads TGTGCCAGTAGTTTTGGGCCCGGCCCCTACGAGCAGTACTTC. Amino acids: CASSFGPGPYEQYF.

There are a few counts of this clone. The V gene is TRBV27, the J gene TRBJ1-5; 7 bases are a match to TRBD1. V was clipped by 6 bases and J by 0 bases; unmatched bases: 2. The CDR3 extends over 14 amino acids. CDR1 and CDR2 (germline): MNHEY, SMNVEV (reference sequence). CDR3: CASRRGPSNQPQHF. The CDR3 bases are TGTGCCAGCAGAAGGGGGCCTAGCAATCAGCCCCAGCATTTT.

This clone was recorded a few times. This sequence joins TRBV5-1 and TRBJ2-2; D might be TRBD1 (6 bases). Trimming stripped 4 bases from V and 5 bases from J, with 9 bases between. The CDR3 covers 13 residues. Germline values: CDR1 SGHRS, CDR2 YFSETQ. The CDR3 spells CASSPTGTGELFF. The CDR3 DNA reads as TGCGCCAGCAGCCCCACAGGGACCGGGGAGCTGTTTTTT.

The chain uses TRBV7-9 and TRBJ2-4; 10 nucleotides agree with TRBD1. Germline-derived CDR1 and CDR2 are SEHNR and FQNEAQ (reference sequence). Losses at the gene ends were 1 base for V and 6 bases for J; bases not matched to a gene: 0. CDR3 size: 14 residues. For the CDR3, the DNA is TGTGCCAGCAGCTTAGGGGACAGGGGAAACATTCAGTACTTC. It specifies CASSLGDRGNIQYF.

This sequence joins TRBV20-1 and TRBJ2-7; D is ambiguous. V lost 1 base and J lost 8, with 6 bases in between. Germline V gives CDR1 DFQATT, CDR2 SNEGSKA (reference sequence). The CDR3 loop spans 10 amino acids. This CDR3 reads CSARVGQQYF. The DNA of the CDR3 is TGCAGTGCTAGAGTTGGGCAGCAGTACTTC.

V and J are TRBV2 and TRBJ2-4; TRBD1 aligns across 8 bases. Losses at the gene ends were 6 bases for V and 2 bases for J; bases not matched to a gene: 6. This CDR3 region has 15 residues. Germline V lookup: CDR1 SNHLY, CDR2 FYNNEI. The CDR3 DNA follows: TGTGCCAGCAGGTGGACAGGGATAACCAAAAACATTCAGTACTTC. Translation gives CASRWTGITKNIQYF. The full variable domain, in which reference TRBV2 and TRBJ2-4 provide the parts outside the CDR3, is EPEVTQTPSHQVTQMGQEVILRCVPISNHLYFYWYRQILGQKVEFLVSFYNNEISEKSEIFDDQFSVERPDGSNFTLKIRSTKLEDSAMYFCASRWTGITKNIQYFGAGTRLSVL.

This clone turned up a few times. The chain links TRBV15 to TRBJ1-5; tentative D call: TRBD1 (5 bases). The CDR3 is 15 amino acids. Germline V gives CDR1 LNHNV, CDR2 YYDKDF (reference sequence). V dropped 1 base and J dropped 6 bases, with 13 bases sitting between them. CDR3 sequence (DNA): TGTGCCACCAGCAGAGGCCTAGGGGAAGGTCAGCCCCAGCATTTT. This sequence encodes CATSRGLGEGQPQHF.

Points on this clone: This same CDR3 is encoded by further DNA sequences in the sample. The rearrangement uses TRBV5-1 and TRBJ1-1; no clear D gene. The CDR3 is 13 amino acids. Trimming removed 0 bases at V and 5 bases at J, with 8 bases between. Germline-derived CDR1 and CDR2 are SGHRS and YFSETQ. The CDR3 coding sequence is TGCGCCAGCAGCTTGGTTCCGGGGACTGAAGCTTTCTTT. It specifies CASSLVPGTEAFF.

This chain uses TRBV15 with TRBJ1-1, with 10 positions matching TRBD1. Germline CDR1 is LNHNV and CDR2 is YYDKDF (reference sequence). This CDR3 comprises 13 residues. V was clipped by 1 base and J by 13 bases; unmatched bases: 6. The CDR3 sequence: CATSRAWDRGSFF. The CDR3 DNA follows: TGTGCCACCAGCAGAGCCTGGGACAGGGGAAGTTTCTTT.

This chain joins TRBV5-6 and TRBJ2-5; the D gene is possibly TRBD1 (6 bases). The J call may be wrong; the DNA end is better matched by TRBJ2-7. This CDR3 is built from 15 residues. Germline lookup yields CDR1 SGHDT and CDR2 YYEEEE. CDR3 region: CASSLRDIVSYEQYF. In DNA, the CDR3 is TGTGCCAGCAGCCTCCGGGACATAGTCTCCTACGAGCAGTACTTC.

The rearrangement uses TRBV6-5 and TRBJ2-1, with 11 nucleotides matching TRBD1. The ends lost 6 bases at V and 4 bases at J; junction bases unmatched: 2. This CDR3 contains 14 residues. The V gene's germline CDR1 is MNHEY and CDR2 SVGAGI. The CDR3, as DNA: TGTGCCAGCAGAGGACAGGGGGCTTACAATGAGCAGTTCTTC. It yields the protein CASRGQGAYNEQFF.

This clone occurred a few times. The genes are TRBV18 and TRBJ2-5, with D possibly matching TRBD2 (6 bases). The V gene lost 4 bases and the J gene lost 7 bases, with 16 bases spanning the gap. The V gene's germline CDR1 is KGHSH and CDR2 LQKENI. The CDR3 is 14 residues long. The CDR3 is CASSREGLWVTQYF. Here the CDR3 DNA reads TGTGCCAGCTCACGGGAAGGACTATGGGTGACCCAGTACTTC.

In its sample, this clone was seen a few times. The J gene is TRBJ2-5, the V gene TRBV9, with TRBD2 as a possible D gene (5 bases). This CDR3 region has 14 residues. Germline V gene data show CDR1 as SGDLS and CDR2 as YYNGEE. Trimming stripped 0 bases from V and 2 bases from J, with 8 bases between. Here the CDR3 reads CASSVEGAQETQYF. In DNA form, the CDR3 reads TGTGCCAGCAGCGTAGAGGGAGCTCAAGAGACCCAGTACTTC.

Notes on this clone: Germline is not matched at one junction end, which may reflect a read error. The chain is built from TRBV6-5 and TRBJ1-2, with D hard to call. Germline V gene sequence: CDR1 MNHEY, CDR2 SVGAGI. There are 13 residues in the CDR3. The CDR3 coding sequence is TGTGCCAGCCGGAGGGAGTTTAACCATGGCTACACCTTC. Its translation: CASRREFNHGYTF.

With respect to this clone: The sample holds other DNA sequences that translate to the same CDR3. This chain connects TRBV5-1 to TRBJ1-5; D may be TRBD1 (5 bases). The CDR3 covers 14 residues. Germline-derived CDR1 and CDR2 are SGHRS and YFSETQ. V lost 4 bases to trimming and J lost 1 base, with 9 bases between them. The CDR3 reads CASSLDSSNQPQHF. As DNA, the CDR3 is TGCGCCAGCAGCCTCGACAGCAGCAATCAGCCCCAGCATTTT.

The chain is built from TRBV6-5 and TRBJ2-7; D may be TRBD2 (5 bases). CDR1 and CDR2 from the germline V gene are MNHEY and SVGAGI. This CDR3 is built from 14 residues. V was clipped by 2 bases and J by 3 bases, with 11 bases between them. CDR3 bases: TGTGCCAGCAGTTACAGCGGCACTATCTACGAGCAGTACTTC. Amino acid sequence: CASSYSGTIYEQYF.

The DNA for the CDR3 is TGTGCCAGCAGCTTACGGCTAGCGAACACCGGGGAGCTGTTTTTT. Protein sequence: CASSLRLANTGELFF. The rearrangement uses TRBV7-3 and TRBJ2-2; D unclear. V lost 2 bases and J 0 bases, leaving 7 bases between the germline ends. CDR3 length: 15 amino acids. Germline loops: CDR1 SGHTA, CDR2 FQGTGA.

The chain uses TRBV15 and TRBJ2-1; 8 bases are a match to TRBD2. Losses at the gene ends were 7 bases for V and 6 bases for J; bases not matched to a gene: 5. The germline V gene encodes CDR1 LNHNV and CDR2 YYDKDF (reference sequence). The CDR3 has 13 residues. The DNA for the CDR3 is TGTGCCACCACGGGGGGGCCGGGCAATGAGCAGTTCTTC. It yields the protein CATTGGPGNEQFF.

V gene TRBV7-9 combines with J gene TRBJ1-1; a possible D gene is TRBD1 (5 bases). The CDR3 spans 11 residues. CDR1 is SEHNR, CDR2 FQNEAQ, per germline (reference sequence). For the CDR3, the DNA is TGTTCCGGGGGGGGGAACACTGAAGCTTTCTTT. It specifies CSGGGNTEAFF. Looking up the rest from reference TRBV7-9 and TRBJ1-1 gives the full variable domain: DTGVSQNPRHKITKRGQNVTFRCDPISEHNRLYWYRQTLGQGPEFLTYFQNEAQLEKSRLLSDRFSAERPKGSFSTLEIQRTEQGDSAMYLCSGGGNTEAFFGQGTRLTVV.

This chain links TRBV5-1 with TRBJ2-7, with 9 bases aligning to TRBD2. CDR3 length equals 15 residues. The V gene's germline CDR1 is SGHRS and CDR2 YFSETQ. V lost 4 bases and J lost 2; bases outside the gene matches: 7. CDR3 bases: TGCGCCAGCAGCCGAGTTCGCGGGGGGGCCTACGAGCAGTACTTC. Translation gives CASSRVRGGAYEQYF.

V gene TRBV7-9 combines with J gene TRBJ1-1; 10 bases align to TRBD1. The CDR3 runs 14 residues. The germline gives CDR1 SEHNR, CDR2 FQNEAQ (reference sequence). V lost 1 base to trimming and J lost 12 bases; unmatched junction nucleotides: 8. The CDR3 DNA reads TGTGCCAGCAGCTTAGAGGGGACAGGGGCGGAGACTTTCTTT. It yields the protein CASSLEGTGAETFF.

This chain joins TRBV6-1 and TRBJ2-1, with D tentatively TRBD1 (6 bases). Germline-derived CDR1 and CDR2 are MNHNS and SASEGT. The CDR3 length is 16 residues. The V gene lost 1 base and the J gene lost 6 bases, with 16 bases spanning the gap. The DNA for the CDR3 is TGTGCCAGCAGTGAAGGCAGGGGTCATTTGTCCAATGAGCAGTTCTTC. Protein product: CASSEGRGHLSNEQFF.

This chain uses TRBV27 with TRBJ1-6, with 9 bases lining up with TRBD1. Germline CDR1 MNHEY, CDR2 SMNVEV (reference sequence). Trimming removed 5 bases from V and 4 bases from J; junction bases left unmatched: 9. The CDR3 loop spans 17 amino acids. In DNA form, the CDR3 reads TGTGCCAGCAGTCCCCAGGACAGGGGCCCTTATAATTCACCCCTCCACTTT. It encodes CASSPQDRGPYNSPLHF.

This chain joins TRBV10-1 and TRBJ1-5; TRBD1 might be the D (6 bases). Germline CDR1 reads WNHNN; CDR2 reads SYGVQD (reference sequence). The CDR3 extends over 14 amino acids. Trimming shortened V by 2 bases and J by 6 bases, and 11 bases separated the two germline ends. The CDR3 spells CASSEHREGQPQHF. The CDR3 nucleotides are TGCGCCAGCAGTGAGCACAGGGAGGGTCAGCCCCAGCATTTT.

This clone was found once. This sequence joins TRBV7-9 and TRBJ2-2; TRBD1 is a possible D gene (5 bases). CDR3 length equals 14 residues. Germline values: CDR1 SEHNR, CDR2 FQNEAQ (reference sequence). V was trimmed by 5 bases and J by 1 base, leaving 8 bases between them. CDR3 in DNA: TGTGCCAGCAGCGGACACCTGAACACCGGGGAGCTGTTTTTT. This codes for CASSGHLNTGELFF.

This chain joins TRBV6-5 and TRBJ1-4; 7 nucleotides agree with TRBD1. This CDR3 spans 13 amino acids. Losses at the gene ends were 8 bases for V and 2 bases for J; bases not matched to a gene: 2. Germline lookup yields CDR1 MNHEY and CDR2 SVGAGI. The CDR3 DNA reads TGTGCCAGCGCGGGACAGACTAATGAAAAACTGTTTTTT. Translating it yields CASAGQTNEKLFF.